Following are 8 T cell receptor beta chains from one sample sequenced in a study of shared clonotypes between healthy human individuals. Selected positively for CCR7 and CD45RO-negative, naive CD8 cells excluded terminally differentiated effector memory CD45RA+ cells. Sequenced by immunoSEQ multiplex PCR; TCRdb stores in-frame clones only, minus some. Seen here are roughly 2,000,000 clones, 85% to 95% observed once, and the top ten hold about 1.7%. Sequencing was performed on naive CD8+ T cells from PBMCs. These receptors originate from a man between 18 and 29 years old in good health. Some clones in this sample may be carry-over from other donors' samples.

CDR3 DNA: TGTGCCAGCAGTCCCCGGGGAATTATGAACACTGAAGCTTTCTTT. It is translated as CASSPRGIMNTEAFF. The V call is TRBV6-5, the J call TRBJ1-1; no firm D call. CDR1 is MNHEY, CDR2 SVGAGI, per germline. V lost 5 bases, J lost 0 bases, and 13 bases lay in between. The CDR3 contains 15 residues.

The chain uses TRBV9 and TRBJ2-1, with 10 bases aligning to TRBD2. Looked up from germline, CDR1 is SGDLS and CDR2 is YYNGEE. The CDR3 is made up of 20 amino acids. J was trimmed by 0 bases and V by 4 bases; bases with no gene match: 16. CDR3 region: CASSYPAVSGREVSYNEQFF. In DNA form, the CDR3 reads TGTGCCAGCAGCTACCCGGCAGTCAGCGGGAGGGAGGTCTCCTACAATGAGCAGTTCTTC.

The CDR3 coding sequence is TGTGCCAGCAGCCAAGCGGGGCCAATTTACGAGCAGTACTTC. Its protein is CASSQAGPIYEQYF. The chain combines TRBV14 with TRBJ2-7; D possibly uses TRBD1 or TRBD2 (5 bases each). Germline CDR1 is SGHDN and CDR2 is FVKESK. V was clipped by 1 base and J by 4 bases, with 11 bases between them. This CDR3 has 14 amino acids. Drawing the rest from reference TRBV14 and TRBJ2-7, the complete variable domain is EAGVTQFPSHSVIEKGQTVTLRCDPISGHDNLYWYRRVMGKEIKFLLHFVKESKQDESGMPNNRFLAERTGGTYSTLKVQPAELEDSGVYFCASSQAGPIYEQYFGPGTRLTVT.

This chain uses TRBV28 with TRBJ2-3; 7 nucleotides align to TRBD1. Germline V gene lookup returns CDR1 MDHEN and CDR2 SYDVKM. The CDR3 loop spans 13 amino acids. The ends lost 8 bases at V and 6 bases at J; junction bases unmatched: 8. For the CDR3, the DNA is TGTGCCAGCGAAGACAGGGTGGCCGATACGCAGTATTTT. Its protein is CASEDRVADTQYF.

This clone was observed a few times. The sample carries other DNA sequences with the same CDR3. The chain couples TRBV5-6 to TRBJ2-7; a possible D gene is TRBD1 (5 bases). Trimming took 0 bases from V and 1 from J, leaving 5 bases between them. CDR1 SGHDT and CDR2 YYEEEE come from the germline V gene. The CDR3 sequence is 13 residues long. The CDR3 loop is CASSLGQSYEQYF. In nucleotides, the CDR3 is TGTGCCAGCAGCTTGGGACAGTCCTACGAGCAGTACTTC.

This clone appeared a few times. The gene calls are TRBV7-9 and TRBJ1-5; weak D call: TRBD1 (5 bases). The CDR3 is 14 residues long. Germline V gives CDR1 SEHNR, CDR2 FQNEAQ (reference sequence). Trimming pared 4 bases from V and 1 base from J, leaving 8 bases between. The CDR3: CASSSGTSNQPQHF. CDR3 coding DNA: TGTGCCAGCAGCTCCGGGACCAGCAATCAGCCCCAGCATTTT.

The rearrangement joins TRBV27 to TRBJ1-5; D gene unclear. The germline CDR1 and CDR2 sequences are MNHEY and SMNVEV (reference sequence). Trimming removed 4 bases from V and 3 bases from J, with 7 bases in between. This CDR3 region has 13 residues. The CDR3 DNA sequence: TGTGCCAGCAGTTCGTGGGCCAATCAGCCCCAGCATTTT. This translates into CASSSWANQPQHF.

The chain employs TRBV7-2 and TRBJ2-7; 11 nucleotides match TRBD1. The junction had 11 bases not matched to a gene; V was cut back by 6 bases and J by 4 bases. CDR1 is SGHTA, CDR2 FQGNSA, per germline. This CDR3 region has 16 residues. The CDR3 DNA reads TGTGCCAGCAGACCCTACGGGACAGGGGGGCATTACGAGCAGTACTTC. This sequence encodes CASRPYGTGGHYEQYF.